This T cell receptor beta chain was found in a study of shared clonotypes between healthy human individuals. Details on this clone: At the DNA level, this CDR3 is encoded by other sequences in the same sample as well.

Positive CCR7 selection of CD45RO-negative cells yielded the naive CD8 cells, and terminally differentiated effector memory CD45RA+ cells were excluded. Germline assignment: CDR1 SGDLS and CDR2 YYNGEE. Trimming took off 0 bases at V and 8 bases at J, with 8 bases between the two ends. This CDR3 is 13 amino acids long. Sequencing used immunoSEQ multiplex PCR; TCRdb keeps in-frame clones, though not all of them. Of about 2 million clones listed, less than 95% were seen once; the top ten hold 1.2%. The source of this sequence is a man in his late teens or twenties in good health. This rearrangement joins TRBV9 to TRBJ2-2; D may be TRBD2 (5 bases). Sequencing was carried out using naive CD8+ T cells sorted from blood. The CDR3 DNA reads TGTGCCAGCAGCGTAGGAGGGTCAGGGGAGCTGTTTTTT. Translating it yields CASSVGGSGELFF.